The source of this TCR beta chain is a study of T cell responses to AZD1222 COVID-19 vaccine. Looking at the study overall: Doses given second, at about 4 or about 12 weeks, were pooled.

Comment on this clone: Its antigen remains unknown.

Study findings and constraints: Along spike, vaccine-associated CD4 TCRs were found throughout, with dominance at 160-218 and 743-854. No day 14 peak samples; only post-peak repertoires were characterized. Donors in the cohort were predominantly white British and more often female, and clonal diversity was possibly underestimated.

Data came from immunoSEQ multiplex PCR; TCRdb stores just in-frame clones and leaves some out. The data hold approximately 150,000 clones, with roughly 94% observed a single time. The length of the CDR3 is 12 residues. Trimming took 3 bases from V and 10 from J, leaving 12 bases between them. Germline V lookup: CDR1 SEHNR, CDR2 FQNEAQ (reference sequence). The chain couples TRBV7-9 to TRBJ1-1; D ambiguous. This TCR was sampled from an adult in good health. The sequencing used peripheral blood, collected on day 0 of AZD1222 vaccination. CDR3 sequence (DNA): TGTGCCAGCAGCTTTGAAGAGACCGTAGCTTTCTTT. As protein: CASSFEETVAFF.